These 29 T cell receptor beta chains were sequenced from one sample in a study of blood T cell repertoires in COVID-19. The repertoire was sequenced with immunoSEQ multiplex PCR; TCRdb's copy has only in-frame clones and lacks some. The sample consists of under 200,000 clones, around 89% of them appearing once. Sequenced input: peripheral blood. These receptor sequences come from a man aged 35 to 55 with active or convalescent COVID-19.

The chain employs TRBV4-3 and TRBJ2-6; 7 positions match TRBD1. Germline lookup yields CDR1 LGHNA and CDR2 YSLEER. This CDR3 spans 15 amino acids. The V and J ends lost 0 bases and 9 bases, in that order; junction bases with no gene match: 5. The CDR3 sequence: CASSQEGDRLNVLTF. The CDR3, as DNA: TGCGCCAGCAGCCAAGAAGGGGACAGACTCAACGTCCTGACTTTC.

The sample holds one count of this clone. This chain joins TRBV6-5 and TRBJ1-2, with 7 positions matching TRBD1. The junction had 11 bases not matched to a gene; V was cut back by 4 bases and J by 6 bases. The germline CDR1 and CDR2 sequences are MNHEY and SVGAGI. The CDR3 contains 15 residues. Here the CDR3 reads CASSSRQGLKDGYTF. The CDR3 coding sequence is TGTGCCAGCAGTTCACGACAGGGTTTAAAGGATGGCTACACCTTC.

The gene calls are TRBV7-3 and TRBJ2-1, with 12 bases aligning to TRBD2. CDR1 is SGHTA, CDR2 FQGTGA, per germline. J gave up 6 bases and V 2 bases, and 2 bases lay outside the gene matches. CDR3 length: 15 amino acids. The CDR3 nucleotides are TGTGCCAGCAGCTTACTAGCGGGGGGGCTCAATGAGCAGTTCTTC. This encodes CASSLLAGGLNEQFF.

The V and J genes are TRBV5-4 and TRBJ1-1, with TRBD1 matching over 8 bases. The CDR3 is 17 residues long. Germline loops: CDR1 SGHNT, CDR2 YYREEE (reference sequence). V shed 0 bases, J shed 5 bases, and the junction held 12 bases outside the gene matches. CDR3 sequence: CASSLVFGQGARTEAFF. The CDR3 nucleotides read TGTGCCAGCAGCTTGGTCTTTGGTCAGGGGGCGAGGACTGAAGCTTTCTTT.

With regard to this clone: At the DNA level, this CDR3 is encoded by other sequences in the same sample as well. In DNA, the CDR3 is TGTGCCAGCAGTCCGAGACAGGGGGGCACAGATACGCAGTATTTT. Encoded protein: CASSPRQGGTDTQYF. This chain links TRBV2 with TRBJ2-3; the match to TRBD1 covers 9 bases. The V segment lost 5 bases and the J segment 1 base; nucleotides outside the gene matches: 4. The CDR3 is 15 residues long. Germline V gives CDR1 SNHLY, CDR2 FYNNEI.

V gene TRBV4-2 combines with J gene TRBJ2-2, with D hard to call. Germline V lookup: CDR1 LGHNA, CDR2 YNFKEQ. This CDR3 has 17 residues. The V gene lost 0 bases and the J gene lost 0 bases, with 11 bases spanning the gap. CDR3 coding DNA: TGTGCCAGCAGCCAAGAATTCAACTTCGCGAACACCGGGGAGCTGTTTTTT. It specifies CASSQEFNFANTGELFF.

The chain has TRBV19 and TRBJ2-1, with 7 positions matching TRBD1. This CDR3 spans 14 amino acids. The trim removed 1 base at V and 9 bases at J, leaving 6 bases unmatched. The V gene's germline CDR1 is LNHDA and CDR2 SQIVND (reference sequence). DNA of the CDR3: TGTGCCAGTAGTATAGGGGACAGATCAGGTGAGCAGTTCTTC. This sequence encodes CASSIGDRSGEQFF. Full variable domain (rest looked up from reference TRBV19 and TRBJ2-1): DGGITQSPKYLFRKEGQNVTLSCEQNLNHDAMYWYRQDPGQGLRLIYYSQIVNDFQKGDIAEGYSVSREKKESFPLTVTSAQKNPTAFYLCASSIGDRSGEQFFGPGTRLTVL.

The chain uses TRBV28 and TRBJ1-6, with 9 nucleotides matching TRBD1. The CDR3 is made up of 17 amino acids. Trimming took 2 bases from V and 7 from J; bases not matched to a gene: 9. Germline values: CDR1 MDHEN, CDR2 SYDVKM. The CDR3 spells CASSLPGQGTINSPLHF. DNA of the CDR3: TGTGCCAGCAGTTTACCGGGACAGGGTACAATAAATTCACCCCTCCACTTT.

CDR3 sequence: CASSQGPSYSYEQYF. DNA of the CDR3: TGTGCCAGCAGCCAGGGCCCCAGCTACTCCTACGAGCAGTACTTC. The chain links TRBV14 to TRBJ2-7; D is ambiguous. V gave up 3 bases and J gave up 0 bases, with 12 bases separating them. The length of the CDR3 is 15 residues. Per germline, CDR1 SGHDN and CDR2 FVKESK.

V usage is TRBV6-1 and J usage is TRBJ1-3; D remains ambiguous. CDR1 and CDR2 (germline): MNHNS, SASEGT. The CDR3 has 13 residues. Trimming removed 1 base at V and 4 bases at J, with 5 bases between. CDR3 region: CASSEVGGNTIYF. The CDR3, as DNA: TGTGCCAGCAGTGAAGTCGGGGGAAACACCATATATTTT.

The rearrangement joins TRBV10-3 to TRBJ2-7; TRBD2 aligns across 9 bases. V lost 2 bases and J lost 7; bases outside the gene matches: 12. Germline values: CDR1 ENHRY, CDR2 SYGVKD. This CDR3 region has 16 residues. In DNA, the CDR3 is TGTGCCATCAGTGAGAGGCCTAGCGGGACCCTAGGGGAGCAGTACTTC. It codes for CAISERPSGTLGEQYF.

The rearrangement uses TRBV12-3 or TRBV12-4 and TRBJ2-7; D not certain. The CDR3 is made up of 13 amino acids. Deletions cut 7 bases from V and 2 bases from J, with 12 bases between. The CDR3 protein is CASTSIGAYEQYF. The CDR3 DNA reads TGTGCCAGCACCTCTATCGGAGCCTACGAGCAGTACTTC.

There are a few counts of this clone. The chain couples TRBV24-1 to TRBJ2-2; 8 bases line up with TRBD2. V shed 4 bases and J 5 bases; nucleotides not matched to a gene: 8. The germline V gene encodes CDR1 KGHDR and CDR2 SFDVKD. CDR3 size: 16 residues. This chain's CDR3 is CATSETGGPRTGELFF. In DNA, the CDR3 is TGTGCCACCAGTGAAACGGGAGGGCCCAGGACCGGGGAGCTGTTTTTT.

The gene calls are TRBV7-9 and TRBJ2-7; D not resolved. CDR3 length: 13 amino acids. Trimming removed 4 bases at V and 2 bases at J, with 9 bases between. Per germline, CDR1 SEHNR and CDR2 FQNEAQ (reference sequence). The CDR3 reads CASSYPGTYEQYF. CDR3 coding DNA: TGTGCCAGCAGCTACCCGGGTACCTACGAGCAGTACTTC.

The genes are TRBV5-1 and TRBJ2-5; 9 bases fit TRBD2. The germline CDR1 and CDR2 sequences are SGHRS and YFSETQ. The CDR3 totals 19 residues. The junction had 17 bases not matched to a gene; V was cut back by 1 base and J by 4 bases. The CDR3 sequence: CASSLNSPSGVGLGETQYF. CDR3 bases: TGCGCCAGCAGCTTGAATTCGCCTAGCGGGGTCGGCCTAGGAGAGACCCAGTACTTC.

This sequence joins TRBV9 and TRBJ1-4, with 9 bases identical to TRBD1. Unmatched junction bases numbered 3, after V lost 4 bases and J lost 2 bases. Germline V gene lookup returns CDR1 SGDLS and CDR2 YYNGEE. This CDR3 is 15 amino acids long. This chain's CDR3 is CASSIGQGTNEKLFF. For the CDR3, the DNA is TGTGCCAGCAGCATCGGACAGGGGACTAATGAAAAACTGTTTTTT.

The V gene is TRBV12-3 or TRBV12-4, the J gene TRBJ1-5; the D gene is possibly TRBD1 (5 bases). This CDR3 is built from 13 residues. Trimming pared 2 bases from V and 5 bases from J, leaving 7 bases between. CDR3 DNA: TGTGCCAGCAGTTTAAAGGGGTATCAGCCCCAGCATTTT. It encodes CASSLKGYQPQHF.

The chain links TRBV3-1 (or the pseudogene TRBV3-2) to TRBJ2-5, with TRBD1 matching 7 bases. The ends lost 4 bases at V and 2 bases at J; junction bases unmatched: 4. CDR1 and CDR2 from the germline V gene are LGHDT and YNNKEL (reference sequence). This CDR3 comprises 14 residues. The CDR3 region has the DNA TGTGCCAGCAGCCCCCGGACAGGACAAGAGACCCAGTACTTC. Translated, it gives CASSPRTGQETQYF.

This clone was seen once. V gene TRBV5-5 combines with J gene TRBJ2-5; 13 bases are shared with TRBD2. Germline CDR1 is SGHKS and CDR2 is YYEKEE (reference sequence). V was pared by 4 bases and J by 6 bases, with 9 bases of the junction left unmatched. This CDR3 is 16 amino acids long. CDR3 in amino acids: CASSIGLAGALKTQYF. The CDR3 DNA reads TGTGCCAGCAGCATTGGACTAGCGGGAGCTCTGAAGACCCAGTACTTC.

CDR3 DNA sequence: TGTGCCAGCAGGGCGGGACAGGGGAACGAGCAGTACTTC. Amino acids: CASRAGQGNEQYF. The V and J genes are TRBV6-5 and TRBJ2-7, with TRBD1 matching over 10 bases. This CDR3 contains 13 residues. The trim removed 6 bases at V and 5 bases at J, leaving 4 bases unmatched. Germline V gene sequence: CDR1 MNHEY, CDR2 SVGAGI.

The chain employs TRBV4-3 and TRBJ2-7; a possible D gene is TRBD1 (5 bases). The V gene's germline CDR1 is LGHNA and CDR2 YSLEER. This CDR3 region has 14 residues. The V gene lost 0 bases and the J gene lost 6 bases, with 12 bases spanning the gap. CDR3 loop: CASSQDRVKSEQYF. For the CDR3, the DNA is TGCGCCAGCAGCCAAGACAGGGTAAAGTCCGAGCAGTACTTC.

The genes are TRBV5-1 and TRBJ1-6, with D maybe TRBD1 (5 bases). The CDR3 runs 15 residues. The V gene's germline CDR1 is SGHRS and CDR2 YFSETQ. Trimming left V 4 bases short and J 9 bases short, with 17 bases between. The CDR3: CASSLGSDSGSPLHF. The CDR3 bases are TGCGCCAGCAGCCTGGGCTCCGACAGTGGTTCACCCCTCCACTTT.

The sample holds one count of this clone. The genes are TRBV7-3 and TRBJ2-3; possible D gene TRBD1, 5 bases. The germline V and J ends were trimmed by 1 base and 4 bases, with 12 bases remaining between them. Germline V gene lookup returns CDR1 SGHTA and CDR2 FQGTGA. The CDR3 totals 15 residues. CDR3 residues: CASSLRPGIADTQYF. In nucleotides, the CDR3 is TGTGCCAGCAGCTTAAGGCCAGGGATCGCAGATACGCAGTATTTT.

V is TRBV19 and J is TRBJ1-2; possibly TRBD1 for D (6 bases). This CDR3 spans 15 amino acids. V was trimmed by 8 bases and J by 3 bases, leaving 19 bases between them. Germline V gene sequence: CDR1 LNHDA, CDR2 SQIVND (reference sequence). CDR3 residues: CASGRPGQLDYGYTF. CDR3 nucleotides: TGTGCCAGTGGGAGACCGGGACAATTGGACTATGGCTACACCTTC.

The CDR3 DNA follows: TGTGCCAGCAGCCAACACCCTAGTTCCGAGCAGTACTTC. It translates to CASSQHPSSEQYF. The J gene is TRBJ2-7, the V gene TRBV4-2; D is unclear. The CDR3 runs to 13 residues. Germline V lookup: CDR1 LGHNA, CDR2 YNFKEQ. The ends were cut back, 2 bases at V and 6 bases at J, with 11 bases in the middle.

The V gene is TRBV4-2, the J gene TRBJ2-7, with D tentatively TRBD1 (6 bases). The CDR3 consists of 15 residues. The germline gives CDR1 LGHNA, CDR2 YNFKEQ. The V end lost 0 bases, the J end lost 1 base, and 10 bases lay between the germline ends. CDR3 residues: CASSQERQESYEQYF. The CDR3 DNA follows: TGTGCCAGCAGCCAAGAACGACAGGAATCCTACGAGCAGTACTTC.

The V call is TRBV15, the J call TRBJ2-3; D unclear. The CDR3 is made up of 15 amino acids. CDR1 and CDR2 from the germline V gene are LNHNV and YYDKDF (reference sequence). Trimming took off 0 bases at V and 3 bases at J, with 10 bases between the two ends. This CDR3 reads CATSRELVGTDTQYF. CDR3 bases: TGTGCCACCAGCAGAGAGCTAGTTGGAACAGATACGCAGTATTTT.

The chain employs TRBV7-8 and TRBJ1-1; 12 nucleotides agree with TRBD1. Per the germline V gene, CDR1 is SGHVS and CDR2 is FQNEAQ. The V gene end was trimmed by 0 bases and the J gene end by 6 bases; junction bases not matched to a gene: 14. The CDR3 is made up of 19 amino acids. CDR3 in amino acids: CASSLAGQGAARGMAEAFF. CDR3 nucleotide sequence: TGTGCCAGCAGCTTAGCGGGACAGGGGGCGGCTAGGGGAATGGCTGAAGCTTTCTTT.

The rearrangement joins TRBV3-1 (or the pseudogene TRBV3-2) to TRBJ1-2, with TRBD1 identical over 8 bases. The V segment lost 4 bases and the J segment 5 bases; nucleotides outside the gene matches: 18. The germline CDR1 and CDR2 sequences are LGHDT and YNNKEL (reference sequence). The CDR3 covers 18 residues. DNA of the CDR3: TGTGCCAGCAGCCCCTACCATGGGACAGGCGAACCGTTTTATGGCTACACCTTC. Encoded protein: CASSPYHGTGEPFYGYTF.